A selection of T cell receptor beta chains follows, all from one sample in a study of T cells in Graves' hyperthyroidism and ophthalmopathy. One entry per CDR3 protein results from TCRdb running MiXCR on the multiplex PCR reads. The top ten clones hold roughly 33% of a sample with 250,000 to 350,000 distinct CDR3 sequences, 16% of them seen once. The specimen was blood. The receptors originated from a man between 25 and 39 years old with Graves' hyperthyroidism. CDR3s include the opening cysteine and the closing phenylalanine or tryptophan. A D gene is named only where the DNA matches it firmly. Some rows have no size entry. The others give once, few or many, or a class for an expanded clone.

TRBD2 15 TRBJ2-5 NA TRBV7-7 TGTGCTAGCAGCTTTGGGGTAGCGGGCCGGGAGACCCAGTACTTC CASSFGVAGRETQYF
NA 15 TRBJ2-5 few TRBV19 TGTGCCAGTAGTATAATGGCCGGGGGCGGGGAGACCCAGTACTTC CASSIMAGGGETQYF
NA 13 TRBJ1-5 many TRBV7-8 TGTGCCAGCAGCTCCGACGGGAATCAGCCCCAGCATTTT CASSSDGNQPQHF
NA 16 TRBJ2-3 NA TRBV12-3/TRBV12-4 TGTGCCAGCACCCCTGGGGGCGGAAAGGGCACAGATACGCAGTATTTT CASTPGGGKGTDTQYF
TRBD2 18 TRBJ2-3 few TRBV6-1 TGTGCCAGCGCCCGCTACGGCCAAGCGGGAGATGGCACAGATACGCAGTATTTT CASARYGQAGDGTDTQYF
NA 14 TRBJ2-3 many TRBV28 TGTGCCAGCAGTTTATTCCTAGCCCGCCCAACGCAGTATTTT CASSLFLARPTQYF
NA 13 TRBJ2-3 few TRBV7-3 TGTGCCAGCAGTCGAGCTGGGACAGATACGCAGTATTTT CASSRAGTDTQYF
TRBD1 12 TRBJ1-1 many TRBV29-1 TGCAGCGCTGACAGGGGGAACACTGAAGCTTTCTTT CSADRGNTEAFF
NA 14 TRBJ2-7 many TRBV7-8 TGTGCCAGCAGCTTAGTCTGGCAGTCCTACGAGCAGTACTTC CASSLVWQSYEQYF
NA 14 TRBJ2-2 NA TRBV6-6 TGTGCCAGCAGGTTTATTAGGGGCACCGGGGAGCTGTTTTTT CASRFIRGTGELFF
NA 15 TRBJ2-7 few TRBV4-1 TGCGCCAGCAGCCAAGATCGGGGACGCAGCTACGAGCAGTACTTC CASSQDRGRSYEQYF
NA 16 TRBJ1-2 many TRBV28 TGTGCCAGCAGTTTAACCCTCGGGCTCCTTGACTATGGCTACACCTTC CASSLTLGLLDYGYTF
TRBD2 16 TRBJ2-7 few TRBV4-1 TGCGCCAGCAGCCAAGAAGGGACTAGCGGGACCTACGAGCAGTACTTC CASSQEGTSGTYEQYF
NA 17 TRBJ1-1 NA TRBV12-5 TGTGCTAGTGGTTTGGTTATGGGTCAACAGGGGAACACTGAAGCTTTCTTT CASGLVMGQQGNTEAFF
NA 13 TRBJ1-2 many TRBV24-1 TGTGCCACCAGTGGTGACAGCACGGAAGGCTACACCTTC CATSGDSTEGYTF
NA 16 TRBJ2-7 few TRBV5-1 TGCGCCAGCAGCTTCGACGGCGGGACCGTCTCCTACGAGCAGTACTTC CASSFDGGTVSYEQYF
NA 12 TRBJ2-5 many TRBV12-3/TRBV12-4 TGTGCCAGCAGTGCTCAGACGGGGACCCAGTACTTC CASSAQTGTQYF
NA 10 TRBJ2-1 NA TRBV5-8 TGTGCCAGCAGCTCTTTAGAGCAGTTCTTC CASSSLEQFF
NA 14 TRBJ2-6 NA TRBV20-1 TGCAGTGCCGACGCTGGATTTGGGGCCAACGTCCTGACTTTC CSADAGFGANVLTF
NA 12 TRBJ1-5 few TRBV7-9 TGTGCCAGCAGCCGTGGGACAAGGCCCCAGCATTTT CASSRGTRPQHF
TRBD2 14 TRBJ2-3 many TRBV20-1 TGCAGTGCTAGCGCCCGCGGGAGGGCGGATACGCAGTATTTT CSASARGRADTQYF
TRBD1 14 TRBJ1-2 many TRBV27 TGTGCCAGCAGTTTATGGGACAGGGGGTTTGGCTACACCTTC CASSLWDRGFGYTF
NA 13 TRBJ2-1 NA TRBV7-3 TGTGCCAGCAGCTCAGGGCTCGGGGATGAGCAGTTCTTC CASSSGLGDEQFF
NA 11 TRBJ2-3 many TRBV24-1 TGTGCCACCAGCGCCGAATATACGCAGTATTTT CATSAEYTQYF
NA 13 TRBJ1-5 many TRBV27 TGTGCCAGCAGTTTTGGGTTCTATCAGCCCCAGCATTTT CASSFGFYQPQHF
NA 15 TRBJ2-1 many TRBV27 TGTGCCAGCAGTTTTGGCAGGGGCCGTTACAATGAGCAGTTCTTC CASSFGRGRYNEQFF
TRBD2 17 TRBJ2-7 NA TRBV27 TGTGCCAGCAGTAGGGAGACTAGCGGGAGGTGGAACTACGAGCAGTACTTC CASSRETSGRWNYEQYF
NA 13 TRBJ2-7 many TRBV13 TGTGCCAGCAGCGGGAAGCGGACCGACGAGCAGTACTTC CASSGKRTDEQYF
NA 11 TRBJ2-1 many TRBV29-1 TGCAGCGTGGGGACCGGGACAGAGCAGTTCTTC CSVGTGTEQFF
NA 18 TRBJ1-3 NA TRBV20-1 TGCAGTGGCCCATCCGGACATCGGCCCTTTCACTCTGGAAGCACCATATATTTT CSGPSGHRPFHSGSTIYF
NA 13 TRBJ1-6 NA TRBV5-1 TGCGCCAGCAGAAGACGGGTTAATTCACCCCTCCACTTT CASRRRVNSPLHF
NA 15 TRBJ1-2 NA TRBV6-5 TGTGCCAGCAGTTACACCGTCAGGGAGTACTATGGCTACACCTTC CASSYTVREYYGYTF
TRBD2 18 TRBJ2-3 few TRBV3-1 TGTGCCAGCAGCCAAGATGGGGGACTAGCGGGTCGCACAGATACGCAGTATTTT CASSQDGGLAGRTDTQYF
NA 11 TRBJ1-4 NA TRBV6-1 TGTGCCAGCGGTGGAGTTGAAAAACTGTTTTTT CASGGVEKLFF
NA 17 TRBJ2-2 few TRBV7-3 TGTGCCAGCAGCTCCCCCCCCGGGACCCTAAACACCGGGGAGCTGTTTTTT CASSSPPGTLNTGELFF